This T cell receptor beta chain was captured by sequencing in a study of T cell repertoires in cytomegalovirus infection. Across the whole study: The study used recently identified HLA-C-restricted and well-studied HLA-B-restricted CMV epitopes.

General study results and limits: The response measured ex vivo was dominated by TCR beta clonotypes (HLA-C-restricted and CMV-specific). Carriers of CMV and the relevant HLA type were discriminated by public TCR beta frequency.

V was trimmed by 8 bases and J by 0 bases, leaving 20 bases between them. This CDR3 spans 16 amino acids. One entry per CDR3 protein results from TCRdb running MiXCR on the reads. This table has over 250,000 distinct CDR3 sequences, approximately 22% appearing once. This clonotype has more than one count but fewer than ten. Its matching antigen is unknown. V usage is TRBV23-1 and J usage is TRBJ2-7, with D unclear. TRBV23-1 is an ORF, and what it does is uncertain. The sequences come from cultured PBMCs, collected from culture after CMV antigen stimulation. This clonotype was obtained from a human donor in good health (CMV status not recorded). Some clones in this sample may be carry-over from other donors' samples. CDR3 DNA: TGCGCCAGCCGCCCCCCCTTCAGAGGCTGCTCCTACGAGCAGTACTTC. It translates to CASRPPFRGCSYEQYF.